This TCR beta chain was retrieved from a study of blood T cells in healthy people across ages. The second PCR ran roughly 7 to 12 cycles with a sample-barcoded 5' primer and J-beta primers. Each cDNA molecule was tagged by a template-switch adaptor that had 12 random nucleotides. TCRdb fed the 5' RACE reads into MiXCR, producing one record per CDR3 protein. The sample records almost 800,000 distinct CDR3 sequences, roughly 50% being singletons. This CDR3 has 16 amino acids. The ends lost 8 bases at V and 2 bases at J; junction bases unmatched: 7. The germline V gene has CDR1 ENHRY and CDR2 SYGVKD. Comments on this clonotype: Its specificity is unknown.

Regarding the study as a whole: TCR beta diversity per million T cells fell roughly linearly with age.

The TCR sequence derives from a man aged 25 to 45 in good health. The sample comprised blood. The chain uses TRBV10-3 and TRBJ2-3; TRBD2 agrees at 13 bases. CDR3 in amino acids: CAIEKGTSGDTDTQYF. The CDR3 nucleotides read TGTGCCATCGAAAAGGGGACTAGCGGGGACACAGATACGCAGTATTTT.